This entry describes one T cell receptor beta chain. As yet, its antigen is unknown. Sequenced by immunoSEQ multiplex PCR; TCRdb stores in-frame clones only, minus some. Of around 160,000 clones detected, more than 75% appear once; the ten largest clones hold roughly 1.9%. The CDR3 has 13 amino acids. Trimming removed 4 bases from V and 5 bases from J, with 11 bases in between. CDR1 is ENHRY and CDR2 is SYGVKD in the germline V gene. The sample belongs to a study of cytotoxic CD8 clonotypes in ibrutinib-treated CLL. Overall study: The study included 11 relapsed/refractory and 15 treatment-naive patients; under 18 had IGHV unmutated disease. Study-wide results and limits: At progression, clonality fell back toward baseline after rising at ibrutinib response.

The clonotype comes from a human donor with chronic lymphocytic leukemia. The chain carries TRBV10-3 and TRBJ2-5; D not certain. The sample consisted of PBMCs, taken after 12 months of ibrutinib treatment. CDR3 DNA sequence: TGTGCCATCAGTGGGAGACATATGGAGACCCAGTACTTC. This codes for CAISGRHMETQYF.